This T cell receptor beta chain is from a study of shared clonotypes between healthy human individuals. Recent acute infections and vaccinations were absent in the healthy HIV-negative adult donors. This clone was counted ten times or more. Its antigen is unknown. The study's findings and limits: Among donors, clonotype sharing was expected to be affected by sequencing depth.

The deep-level immunoSEQ assay was used. Each unsorted PBMC replicate got 300 ng genomic DNA, tens of thousands of genomes. Generated by immunoSEQ multiplex PCR, the TCRdb table keeps only in-frame clones and is missing some. Found here are about half a million clones, roughly 85% of them singletons; the top ten hold 10% to 15%. V was cut by 8 bases and J by 0 bases, with 14 bases left in between. Germline V CDR1 and CDR2: MDHEN, SYDVKM. The CDR3 is made up of 14 amino acids. The clonotype was recovered from a woman aged 40 to 55 in good health. Some clones in this sample may be carry-over from other donors' samples. This chain joins TRBV28 and TRBJ2-7; D possibly corresponds to TRBD2 (7 bases). The material sequenced was PBMCs. The CDR3 loop reads CASGGATNSYEQYF. CDR3 nucleotide sequence: TGTGCCAGCGGGGGGGCAACGAACTCCTACGAGCAGTACTTC. Filled out from reference TRBV28 and TRBJ2-7, the complete variable domain reads DVKVTQSSRYLVKRTGEKVFLECVQDMDHENMFWYRQDPGLGLRLIYFSYDVKMKEKGDIPEGYSVSREKKERFSLILESASTNQTSMYLCASGGATNSYEQYFGPGTRLTVT.